This T cell receptor beta chain was identified in a study of cytomegalovirus exposure and HLA in healthy donors. Points from the study as a whole: TCR beta chain V- and J-gene trimming was linked, in a later analysis, to a missense variant in DCLRE1C. Upon later analysis, HLA-associated TCR beta chains proved more clonally expanded than other, equally common chains. Accounts indicate the classifier identified cytomegalovirus status with strong specificity and sensitivity.

The junction had 3 bases not matched to a gene; V was cut back by 3 bases and J by 3 bases. The CDR3 extends over 15 amino acids. The germline V gene encodes CDR1 SGDLS and CDR2 YYNGEE. The PCR had 60 Vbeta and 13 Jbeta primers. Sequencing was performed with immunoSEQ multiplex PCR; in TCRdb, only in-frame clones are kept and a portion is missing. Among 110,000 or so clones listed, around 84% were seen once. As to this clone: The target antigen is unknown.

The chain employs TRBV9 and TRBJ1-4, with 9 nucleotides matching TRBD1. Sequencing used PBMCs. The receptor's source is a man younger than 45 in good health and CMV-seronegative. The CDR3: CASSGDREANEKLFF. CDR3 bases: TGTGCCAGCAGCGGGGACAGGGAGGCTAATGAAAAACTGTTTTTT. Filled out from reference TRBV9 and TRBJ1-4, the complete variable domain reads DSGVTQTPKHLITATGQRVTLRCSPRSGDLSVYWYQQSLDQGLQFLIQYYNGEERAKGNILERFSAQQFPDLHSELNLSSLELGDSALYFCASSGDREANEKLFFGSGTQLSVL.